Listed below are T cell receptor beta chains from one sample, sequenced in a study of radiotherapy plus CTLA-4 blockade in lung cancer. Method: immunoSEQ multiplex PCR; TCRdb's copy keeps in-frame clones and lacks some. The sample gives around 72,000 clones, around 73% of which show up once; 7% to 8.5% is in the top ten. The sequenced sample was peripheral blood, obtained from a patient treated with radiotherapy plus ipilimumab. Source of these receptors: a human donor with non-small cell lung cancer who had a complete response to radiotherapy plus ipilimumab. CDR3s include the opening cysteine and the closing phenylalanine or tryptophan. Not every row has a clone size; where given, it reads once, few, many or a size class.

j_gene: TRBJ2-6
v_gene: TRBV2
abundance: NA
len: 16
CDR3aa: CASSEYWYGGANVLTF

j_gene: TRBJ1-2
v_gene: TRBV30
abundance: NA
len: 15
CDR3aa: CAWTEGGMANYGYTF

j_gene: TRBJ1-1
v_gene: TRBV9
abundance: NA
len: 16
CDR3aa: CASSAHSTGRRTEAFF

j_gene: TRBJ1-5
v_gene: TRBV30
abundance: NA
len: 18
CDR3aa: CAWSVPKKSGAGNQPQHF

j_gene: TRBJ2-3
v_gene: TRBV29-1
abundance: NA
len: 11
CDR3aa: CSVSRTDTQYF

j_gene: TRBJ2-5
v_gene: TRBV12-5
abundance: once
len: 13
CDR3aa: CASGSTSMETQYF

j_gene: TRBJ1-1
v_gene: TRBV20-1
abundance: NA
len: 10
CDR3aa: CSASDTEAFF

j_gene: TRBJ2-3
v_gene: TRBV25-1
abundance: NA
len: 18
CDR3aa: CASSAPDSMRPWSVTQYF

j_gene: TRBJ1-1
v_gene: TRBV27
abundance: NA
len: 13
CDR3aa: CASSLEVNTEAFF

j_gene: TRBJ2-5
v_gene: TRBV2
abundance: NA
len: 18
CDR3aa: CASGRDRTSGGDQETQYF

j_gene: TRBJ1-6
v_gene: TRBV19
abundance: NA
len: 14
CDR3aa: CASAAARGNSPLHF

j_gene: TRBJ1-2
v_gene: TRBV11-2
abundance: NA
len: 13
CDR3aa: CASSRTGPDGYTF

j_gene: TRBJ2-1
v_gene: TRBV18
abundance: once
len: 15
CDR3aa: CASSPREGRDNEQFF

j_gene: TRBJ1-2
v_gene: TRBV28
abundance: NA
len: 14
CDR3aa: CASSSGQADYGYTF

j_gene: TRBJ2-7
v_gene: TRBV6-1
abundance: NA
len: 13
CDR3aa: CASSGTGSYEQYF

j_gene: TRBJ2-3
v_gene: TRBV5-1
abundance: NA
len: 16
CDR3aa: CASSATGTGGTDTQYF

j_gene: TRBJ2-3
v_gene: TRBV2
abundance: NA
len: 13
CDR3aa: CASSAQGTDTQYF

j_gene: TRBJ2-2
v_gene: TRBV10-3
abundance: NA
len: 15
CDR3aa: CAIGLAGVGTGELFF

j_gene: TRBJ1-4
v_gene: TRBV27
abundance: NA
len: 19
CDR3aa: CASSLFGLPGSGEYEKLFF

j_gene: TRBJ1-1
v_gene: TRBV10-1
abundance: once
len: 14
CDR3aa: CASSEGSEGSEAFF

j_gene: TRBJ2-5
v_gene: TRBV5-8
abundance: NA
len: 15
CDR3aa: CASRRGTGVEETQYF

j_gene: TRBJ1-2
v_gene: TRBV18
abundance: NA
len: 15
CDR3aa: CASSPGGAGRRGYTF

j_gene: TRBJ1-3
v_gene: TRBV29-1
abundance: many
len: 14
CDR3aa: CSVEDGQGTNTIYF

j_gene: TRBJ1-1
v_gene: TRBV25-1
abundance: NA
len: 12
CDR3aa: CASREGAGQAFF

j_gene: TRBJ1-1
v_gene: TRBV7-8
abundance: once
len: 13
CDR3aa: CASSLRQGARAFF

j_gene: TRBJ1-3
v_gene: TRBV29-1
abundance: NA
len: 13
CDR3aa: CSVVIGSGNTIYF

j_gene: TRBJ2-5
v_gene: TRBV27
abundance: NA
len: 14
CDR3aa: CASSKWGAQETQYF

j_gene: TRBJ2-1
v_gene: TRBV29-1
abundance: NA
len: 14
CDR3aa: CSVRLGGFYNEQFF

j_gene: TRBJ1-2
v_gene: TRBV18
abundance: NA
len: 16
CDR3aa: CASSPLRGGGNYGYTF

j_gene: TRBJ1-5
v_gene: TRBV28
abundance: NA
len: 14
CDR3aa: CASSMAQANQPQHF

j_gene: TRBJ1-4
v_gene: TRBV4-1
abundance: once
len: 16
CDR3aa: CASSQPRGVSNEKLFF

j_gene: TRBJ1-1
v_gene: TRBV6-1
abundance: NA
len: 15
CDR3aa: CASSELQGGGTEAFF

j_gene: TRBJ1-1
v_gene: TRBV6-6
abundance: NA
len: 13
CDR3aa: CASSYAGAGEAFF

j_gene: TRBJ2-5
v_gene: TRBV6-5
abundance: once
len: 11
CDR3aa: CASRSRGAQYF

j_gene: TRBJ2-1
v_gene: TRBV5-8
abundance: once
len: 14
CDR3aa: CASSLTPVGNEQFF

j_gene: TRBJ1-4
v_gene: TRBV6-6
abundance: NA
len: 16
CDR3aa: CASRDHRDRANEKLFF

j_gene: TRBJ1-6
v_gene: TRBV5-6
abundance: NA
len: 16
CDR3aa: CASSGTFSSYNSPLHF

j_gene: TRBJ2-7
v_gene: TRBV7-2
abundance: few
len: 15
CDR3aa: CASSLEYRWGTEQYF

j_gene: TRBJ2-1
v_gene: TRBV6-5
abundance: NA
len: 15
CDR3aa: CASRRPGTTYNEQFF

j_gene: TRBJ1-1
v_gene: TRBV4-1
abundance: NA
len: 16
CDR3aa: CASSQDVRAGYTEAFF

j_gene: TRBJ2-3
v_gene: TRBV11-3
abundance: NA
len: 14
CDR3aa: CASSPDRTGDTQYF

j_gene: TRBJ2-5
v_gene: TRBV19
abundance: once
len: 14
CDR3aa: CASSIEGSSETQYF

j_gene: TRBJ2-2
v_gene: TRBV14
abundance: NA
len: 16
CDR3aa: CASSQRGGAGTGELFF

j_gene: TRBJ1-4
v_gene: TRBV6-1
abundance: few
len: 15
CDR3aa: CASSEGSGWGEKLFF

j_gene: TRBJ1-2
v_gene: TRBV10-2
abundance: few
len: 14
CDR3aa: CASKSGQGVPGYTF

j_gene: TRBJ2-6
v_gene: TRBV30
abundance: NA
len: 15
CDR3aa: CAWSITRSGANVLTF

j_gene: TRBJ2-7
v_gene: TRBV10-3
abundance: NA
len: 15
CDR3aa: CAISGGPRRSYEQYF

j_gene: TRBJ2-1
v_gene: TRBV6-5
abundance: NA
len: 13
CDR3aa: CASRQGGYNEQFF

j_gene: TRBJ1-6
v_gene: TRBV27
abundance: NA
len: 13
CDR3aa: CASSPDRASPLHF

j_gene: TRBJ1-5
v_gene: TRBV30
abundance: once
len: 15
CDR3aa: CAWSPGTVSNQPQHF

j_gene: TRBJ1-2
v_gene: TRBV10-3
abundance: NA
len: 14
CDR3aa: CAIRGTGDSEGYTF

j_gene: TRBJ1-4
v_gene: TRBV5-4
abundance: NA
len: 15
CDR3aa: CASSFKTPTNEKLFF

j_gene: TRBJ2-6
v_gene: TRBV5-1
abundance: few
len: 18
CDR3aa: CASSQGQGVRSGANVLTF

j_gene: TRBJ1-5
v_gene: TRBV19
abundance: few
len: 15
CDR3aa: CASKTGQGLNQPQHF

j_gene: TRBJ2-7
v_gene: TRBV28
abundance: once
len: 14
CDR3aa: CASSLLRGLGEQYF

j_gene: TRBJ2-1
v_gene: TRBV7-9
abundance: NA
len: 11
CDR3aa: CASTPGHEQFF

j_gene: TRBJ2-5
v_gene: TRBV19
abundance: NA
len: 11
CDR3aa: CASSIATLQYF